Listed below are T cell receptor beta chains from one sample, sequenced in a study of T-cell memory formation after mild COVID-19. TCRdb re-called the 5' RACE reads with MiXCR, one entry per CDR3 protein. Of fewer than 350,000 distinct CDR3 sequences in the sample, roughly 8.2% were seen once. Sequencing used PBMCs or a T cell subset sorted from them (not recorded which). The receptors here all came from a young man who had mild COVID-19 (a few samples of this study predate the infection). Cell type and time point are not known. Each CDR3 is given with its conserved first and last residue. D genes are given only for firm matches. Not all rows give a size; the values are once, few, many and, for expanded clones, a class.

cdr3_aa: CATSTGVGQPQHF
cdr3_nt: TGTGCCACCAGCACAGGGGTTGGCCAGCCCCAGCATTTT
clone_size: -
d_call: -
v_call: TRBV15
j_call: TRBJ1-5

cdr3_aa: CSAPQGWRGGTDTQYF
cdr3_nt: TGCAGTGCTCCCCAAGGGTGGCGGGGGGGCACAGATACGCAGTATTTT
clone_size: few
d_call: TRBD2
v_call: TRBV20-1
j_call: TRBJ2-3

cdr3_aa: CASSPGFGYTF
cdr3_nt: TGTGCCAGCAGCCCAGGGTTTGGCTACACCTTC
clone_size: many
d_call: -
v_call: TRBV6-5
j_call: TRBJ1-2

cdr3_aa: CASSLPRGPENIQYF
cdr3_nt: TGTGCCAGCTCACTCCCCCGGGGTCCAGAAAACATTCAGTACTTC
clone_size: -
d_call: -
v_call: TRBV18
j_call: TRBJ2-4

cdr3_aa: CSLTTETNTEAFF
cdr3_nt: TGCAGCCTTACCACAGAGACGAACACTGAAGCTTTCTTT
clone_size: many
d_call: -
v_call: TRBV29-1
j_call: TRBJ1-1

cdr3_aa: CSVEGSSVHEKLFF
cdr3_nt: TGCAGCGTTGAAGGGTCGTCAGTCCATGAAAAACTGTTTTTT
clone_size: many
d_call: -
v_call: TRBV29-1
j_call: TRBJ1-4

cdr3_aa: CASSLQRGTDTQYF
cdr3_nt: TGTGCCAGCAGCTTGCAAAGGGGCACAGATACGCAGTATTTT
clone_size: few
d_call: -
v_call: TRBV7-2
j_call: TRBJ2-3

cdr3_aa: CASSLDRGSGNTIYF
cdr3_nt: TGTGCCAGCAGCCTTGACAGGGGCTCTGGAAACACCATATATTTT
clone_size: -
d_call: TRBD1
v_call: TRBV11-2
j_call: TRBJ1-3

cdr3_aa: CASSPRLLQAYNSPLHF
cdr3_nt: TGTGCCAGCAGCCCCCGGCTGTTACAGGCATATAATTCACCCCTCCACTTT
clone_size: few
d_call: -
v_call: TRBV7-2
j_call: TRBJ1-6

cdr3_aa: CASSLPGTVEAVF
cdr3_nt: TGTGCCAGCAGCTTACCGGGGACAGTAGAAGCTGTCTTC
clone_size: few
d_call: TRBD1
v_call: TRBV7-2
j_call: TRBJ2-1

cdr3_aa: CASSTPLENTDTQYF
cdr3_nt: TGTGCCAGCAGCACCCCTCTAGAGAACACAGATACGCAGTATTTT
clone_size: -
d_call: -
v_call: TRBV6-2/TRBV6-3
j_call: TRBJ2-3

cdr3_aa: CSAREALNEKLFF
cdr3_nt: TGCAGTGCTAGGGAGGCCCTTAATGAAAAACTGTTTTTT
clone_size: many
d_call: -
v_call: TRBV20-1
j_call: TRBJ1-4

cdr3_aa: CASSPLGTNEKLFF
cdr3_nt: TGTGCCAGCTCACCACTGGGGACTAATGAAAAACTGTTTTTT
clone_size: many
d_call: -
v_call: TRBV18
j_call: TRBJ1-4

cdr3_aa: CASSQAGQGAPEAFF
cdr3_nt: TGTGCCAGCAGCCAAGCGGGACAGGGGGCCCCTGAAGCTTTCTTT
clone_size: few
d_call: TRBD1
v_call: TRBV4-2
j_call: TRBJ1-1

cdr3_aa: CSVTPQGGDTQYF
cdr3_nt: TGCAGCGTTACCCCACAGGGGGGAGATACGCAGTATTTT
clone_size: many
d_call: TRBD1
v_call: TRBV29-1
j_call: TRBJ2-3

cdr3_aa: CASSLAGTTNTGELFF
cdr3_nt: TGTGCCAGCAGCTTAGCCGGGACAACGAACACCGGGGAGCTGTTTTTT
clone_size: few
d_call: -
v_call: TRBV7-2
j_call: TRBJ2-2

cdr3_aa: CASSVGTGTQETQYF
cdr3_nt: TGTGCCAGCAGCGTAGGGACTGGCACCCAAGAGACCCAGTACTTC
clone_size: -
d_call: -
v_call: TRBV9
j_call: TRBJ2-5

cdr3_aa: CASSLSPIVEQFF
cdr3_nt: TGTGCCAGCAGCTTAAGTCCTATAGTAGAGCAGTTCTTC
clone_size: few
d_call: -
v_call: TRBV7-3
j_call: TRBJ2-1

cdr3_aa: CSARDRVSEAFF
cdr3_nt: TGCAGTGCTCGAGACAGGGTCTCTGAAGCTTTCTTT
clone_size: -
d_call: TRBD1
v_call: TRBV20-1
j_call: TRBJ1-1

cdr3_aa: CSVLDGTDTQYF
cdr3_nt: TGCAGCGTCCTTGATGGCACAGATACGCAGTATTTT
clone_size: -
d_call: -
v_call: TRBV29-1
j_call: TRBJ2-3

cdr3_aa: CASSYGRVHTGELFF
cdr3_nt: TGTGCCAGCAGTTACGGGCGGGTCCACACCGGGGAGCTGTTTTTT
clone_size: -
d_call: -
v_call: TRBV6-5
j_call: TRBJ2-2

cdr3_aa: CSAREGGRGTEAFF
cdr3_nt: TGCAGTGCTAGGGAAGGGGGGCGAGGCACTGAAGCTTTCTTT
clone_size: many
d_call: -
v_call: TRBV20-1
j_call: TRBJ1-1

cdr3_aa: CASSPGGGHADTQYF
cdr3_nt: TGTGCCAGCAGCCCCGGGGGGGGGCATGCAGATACGCAGTATTTT
clone_size: few
d_call: TRBD2
v_call: TRBV7-6
j_call: TRBJ2-3

cdr3_aa: CASSFFLLSREQYF
cdr3_nt: TGTGCCAGCAGCTTCTTTCTTCTGTCAAGGGAGCAGTACTTC
clone_size: -
d_call: -
v_call: TRBV7-2
j_call: TRBJ2-7

cdr3_aa: CASSVRDTIYF
cdr3_nt: TGTGCCAGCAGTGTAAGGGACACCATATATTTT
clone_size: -
d_call: -
v_call: TRBV2
j_call: TRBJ1-3

cdr3_aa: CATGTSYRDTQYF
cdr3_nt: TGTGCCACCGGGACTAGCTATCGAGATACGCAGTATTTT
clone_size: many
d_call: TRBD2
v_call: TRBV6-6
j_call: TRBJ2-3

cdr3_aa: CSARLAGRTDTQYF
cdr3_nt: TGCAGTGCTAGACTAGCGGGGCGCACAGATACGCAGTATTTT
clone_size: few
d_call: TRBD2
v_call: TRBV20-1
j_call: TRBJ2-3

cdr3_aa: CASSLKGGVSTDTQYF
cdr3_nt: TGTGCCAGCAGCTTAAAGGGGGGGGTCAGCACAGATACGCAGTATTTT
clone_size: -
d_call: -
v_call: TRBV7-2
j_call: TRBJ2-3

cdr3_aa: CSAEAPTGAGNTIYF
cdr3_nt: TGCAGTGCCGAGGCCCCAACAGGGGCGGGAAACACCATATATTTT
clone_size: few
d_call: TRBD1
v_call: TRBV20-1
j_call: TRBJ1-3

cdr3_aa: CASRLRPWGGDEAFF
cdr3_nt: TGCGCCAGCAGATTGAGGCCGTGGGGTGGGGATGAAGCTTTCTTT
clone_size: many
d_call: -
v_call: TRBV5-1
j_call: TRBJ1-1

cdr3_aa: CASSLVRDQETQYF
cdr3_nt: TGTGCCAGCAGCTTGGTACGGGACCAAGAGACCCAGTACTTC
clone_size: many
d_call: -
v_call: TRBV7-2
j_call: TRBJ2-5

cdr3_aa: CATWVGQGDEKLFF
cdr3_nt: TGTGCCACTTGGGTAGGACAGGGTGATGAAAAACTGTTTTTT
clone_size: -
d_call: TRBD1
v_call: TRBV28
j_call: TRBJ1-4

cdr3_aa: CASSYFQRGEQFF
cdr3_nt: TGTGCCAGCAGTTACTTTCAGCGGGGTGAGCAGTTCTTC
clone_size: -
d_call: TRBD2
v_call: TRBV6-5
j_call: TRBJ2-1